This is a list of T cell receptor beta chains from one sample in a study of blood T cell repertoires in COVID-19. Here immunoSEQ multiplex PCR was the method, and the copy in TCRdb shows in-frame clones only, minus some. The data show a few hundred thousand clones, approximately 86% seen once. Sequencing used peripheral blood. All receptors come from a man aged 55-75 years with acute or convalescent COVID-19. The CDR3 runs from the conserved cysteine through the conserved F or W. The order of the fields is J gene, clone size, D gene, V gene, CDR3 protein, CDR3 DNA. A D gene is named only where the DNA matches it firmly. Clone size is not always given. Where it is, it says once, few, many or a class for expanded clones.

j_call: TRBJ1-6
clone_size: NA
d_call: TRBD1
v_call: TRBV18
cdr3_aa: CASSRDRSNSPLHF
cdr3_nt: TGTGCCAGCTCCCGGGACAGGAGCAATTCACCCCTCCACTTT

j_call: TRBJ2-5
clone_size: NA
d_call: TRBD2
v_call: TRBV4-3
cdr3_aa: CATGERDGLAGGPTQETQYF
cdr3_nt: TGCGCCACCGGAGAGAGAGATGGACTAGCGGGGGGCCCGACACAAGAGACCCAGTACTTC

j_call: TRBJ2-3
clone_size: NA
d_call: TRBD2
v_call: TRBV7-2
cdr3_aa: CASSRRLAGGPGGDTQYF
cdr3_nt: TGTGCCAGCAGCCGCCGGCTAGCGGGGGGGCCTGGGGGAGATACGCAGTATTTT

j_call: TRBJ1-1
clone_size: once
d_call: NA
v_call: TRBV6-5
cdr3_aa: CASSYSRGIRVGEAFF
cdr3_nt: TGTGCCAGCAGTTACTCGAGGGGGATAAGGGTGGGTGAAGCTTTCTTT

j_call: TRBJ1-1
clone_size: NA
d_call: NA
v_call: TRBV5-1
cdr3_aa: CASSLGAGIGTEAFF
cdr3_nt: TGCGCCAGCAGCTTGGGGGCAGGGATAGGGACTGAAGCTTTCTTT

j_call: TRBJ1-1
clone_size: NA
d_call: NA
v_call: TRBV4-2
cdr3_aa: CASSPRKWGGQRRTEAFF
cdr3_nt: TGTGCCAGCAGCCCTCGTAAATGGGGCGGACAACGTCGGACTGAAGCTTTCTTT

j_call: TRBJ1-4
clone_size: few
d_call: TRBD1
v_call: TRBV7-3
cdr3_aa: CASSLGGQLNEKLFF
cdr3_nt: TGTGCCAGCAGCCTAGGGGGACAGCTTAATGAAAAACTGTTTTTT

j_call: TRBJ2-7
clone_size: NA
d_call: NA
v_call: TRBV3-1/TRBV3-2
cdr3_aa: CASSQGTVGEQYF
cdr3_nt: TGTGCCAGCAGCCAAGGGACTGTTGGCGAGCAGTACTTC

j_call: TRBJ2-3
clone_size: NA
d_call: TRBD2
v_call: TRBV9
cdr3_aa: CASSVGISGGTDTQYF
cdr3_nt: TGTGCCAGCAGCGTAGGGATTAGCGGGGGCACAGATACGCAGTATTTT

j_call: TRBJ1-5
clone_size: NA
d_call: NA
v_call: TRBV6-5
cdr3_aa: CASSWGRDQPQHF
cdr3_nt: TGTGCCAGCAGTTGGGGGCGCGATCAGCCCCAGCATTTT

j_call: TRBJ2-1
clone_size: NA
d_call: TRBD2
v_call: TRBV9
cdr3_aa: CASSVGRGRGPRDNEQFF
cdr3_nt: TGTGCCAGCAGCGTAGGCCGGGGGAGGGGCCCGAGGGACAATGAGCAGTTCTTC

j_call: TRBJ1-2
clone_size: NA
d_call: NA
v_call: TRBV3-1/TRBV3-2
cdr3_aa: CASSQGRSFGYTF
cdr3_nt: TGTGCCAGCAGCCAAGGGCGGAGCTTTGGCTACACCTTC

j_call: TRBJ2-6
clone_size: many
d_call: NA
v_call: TRBV4-2
cdr3_aa: CASSQVSTSGANVLTF
cdr3_nt: TGTGCCAGCAGCCAAGTTTCCACATCTGGGGCCAACGTCCTGACTTTC

j_call: TRBJ1-1
clone_size: NA
d_call: NA
v_call: TRBV19
cdr3_aa: CASSIPGGGGEAFF
cdr3_nt: TGTGCCAGTAGTATCCCCGGGGGAGGGGGTGAAGCTTTCTTT

j_call: TRBJ2-1
clone_size: once
d_call: TRBD2
v_call: TRBV7-9
cdr3_aa: CASSLAVPAGAHNEQFF
cdr3_nt: TGTGCCAGCAGCTTAGCTGTGCCAGCGGGGGCCCACAATGAGCAGTTCTTC

j_call: TRBJ2-5
clone_size: NA
d_call: NA
v_call: TRBV28
cdr3_aa: CASSFRGAAGTQYF
cdr3_nt: TGTGCCAGCAGTTTTCGGGGGGCTGCGGGGACCCAGTACTTC

j_call: TRBJ2-1
clone_size: NA
d_call: TRBD2
v_call: TRBV6-4
cdr3_aa: CASSNLGGDNEQFF
cdr3_nt: TGTGCCAGCAGTAACCTGGGGGGGGACAATGAGCAGTTCTTC

j_call: TRBJ1-1
clone_size: NA
d_call: TRBD1
v_call: TRBV18
cdr3_aa: CASSPGQGIPEAFF
cdr3_nt: TGTGCCAGCTCACCGGGACAGGGAATCCCTGAAGCTTTCTTT

j_call: TRBJ2-2
clone_size: NA
d_call: NA
v_call: TRBV29-1
cdr3_aa: CSGKVGESPDTGELFF
cdr3_nt: TGCAGCGGTAAGGTAGGGGAATCACCGGACACCGGGGAGCTGTTTTTT

j_call: TRBJ2-7
clone_size: once
d_call: NA
v_call: TRBV30
cdr3_aa: CAWATGPYEQYF
cdr3_nt: TGTGCCTGGGCAACAGGGCCCTACGAGCAGTACTTC

j_call: TRBJ2-1
clone_size: NA
d_call: NA
v_call: TRBV7-2
cdr3_aa: CASSLVGGREQFF
cdr3_nt: TGTGCCAGCAGCTTAGTAGGGGGACGGGAGCAGTTCTTC

j_call: TRBJ2-2
clone_size: NA
d_call: TRBD1
v_call: TRBV6-5
cdr3_aa: CASATGTANTGELFF
cdr3_nt: TGTGCCAGCGCAACCGGGACAGCGAACACCGGGGAGCTGTTTTTT

j_call: TRBJ2-7
clone_size: NA
d_call: TRBD2
v_call: TRBV5-4
cdr3_aa: CASSPRGGPHEQYF
cdr3_nt: TGTGCCAGCAGCCCCCGGGGGGGCCCCCACGAGCAGTACTTC

j_call: TRBJ1-5
clone_size: NA
d_call: NA
v_call: TRBV28
cdr3_aa: CASTTNQPQHF
cdr3_nt: TGTGCCAGCACCACAAATCAGCCCCAGCATTTT

j_call: TRBJ2-3
clone_size: NA
d_call: TRBD2
v_call: TRBV27
cdr3_aa: CASRSTSGGSDTQYF
cdr3_nt: TGTGCCAGCAGATCCACTAGCGGGGGATCGGATACGCAGTATTTT

j_call: TRBJ1-1
clone_size: NA
d_call: TRBD1
v_call: TRBV19
cdr3_aa: CASSIPGQGWWDTEAFF
cdr3_nt: TGTGCCAGTAGTATCCCCGGACAGGGTTGGTGGGACACTGAAGCTTTCTTT

j_call: TRBJ1-4
clone_size: NA
d_call: NA
v_call: TRBV6-5
cdr3_aa: CASRGQNEKLFF
cdr3_nt: TGTGCCAGCCGAGGACAAAATGAAAAACTGTTTTTT

j_call: TRBJ1-6
clone_size: NA
d_call: TRBD1
v_call: TRBV28
cdr3_aa: CASSLVTGPTSPLHF
cdr3_nt: TGTGCCAGCAGTTTAGTGACAGGGCCCACCTCACCCCTCCACTTT

j_call: TRBJ1-1
clone_size: NA
d_call: NA
v_call: TRBV2
cdr3_aa: CASRPPGGRYTEAFF
cdr3_nt: TGTGCCAGCAGGCCCCCCGGGGGGCGATACACTGAAGCTTTCTTT

j_call: TRBJ1-4
clone_size: NA
d_call: NA
v_call: TRBV4-2
cdr3_aa: CASSQVVQGEKLFF
cdr3_nt: TGTGCCAGCAGCCAAGTCGTGCAGGGGGAAAAACTGTTTTTT